Each of the 32 T cell receptor beta chains below was sequenced from the same sample in a study of low-dose radiotherapy and immunotherapy resistance in tumors. With TRAV- and TRBV-specific primers, first-strand cDNA was made, covering the alpha and beta chains. TCR amplification ran roughly 21 PCR cycles using constant-region and V-primer adapter primers. Using its own MiXCR run on the reads, TCRdb lists one record per CDR3 protein. The table includes more than 90,000 distinct CDR3 sequences, around 21% detected once. Time point: after trial treatment. This sample's treatment: LDRT plus nivolumab, ipilimumab, low-dose cyclophosphamide and aspirin (RACIN trial). The source material was PBMCs, sampled after low-dose radiotherapy plus immunotherapy. The receptors shown here come from a male donor with prostate cancer.

Comment on this clonotype: Just one base apart from a much larger clone, this may be a read error. DNA of the CDR3: TGTGCCAGAAGTTACGGTGACCGGGGCCCCTACGAGCAGTACTTC. This translates into CARSYGDRGPYEQYF. This rearrangement joins TRBV6-2 or TRBV6-3 to TRBJ2-7; D might be TRBD1 or TRBD2, each matching 5 bases. Germline V gives CDR1 MNHEY, CDR2 SVGEGT. CDR3 length: 15 amino acids.

As to this clonotype: A read error is the likely source, as a far larger clone sits one nucleotide away. The chain combines TRBV20-1 with TRBJ2-5, with D unclear. Germline V gene sequence: CDR1 DFQATT, CDR2 SNEGSKA (reference sequence). Trimming removed 0 bases from V and 11 bases from J, with 10 bases in between. The CDR3 is 11 residues long. The DNA for the CDR3 is TGCAGTGCTAGAGAGTACAATGAGCAGTACTTC. Translation gives CSAREYNEQYF.

The V gene is TRBV6-1, the J gene TRBJ2-1; 7 bases map to TRBD1. The V gene end was trimmed by 3 bases and the J gene end by 6 bases; junction bases not matched to a gene: 8. The CDR3 spans 15 residues. Per the germline V gene, CDR1 is MNHNS and CDR2 is SASEGT. The CDR3 region has the DNA TGTGCCAGCAGTGACAGACAGGGTCACCGCAATGAGCAGTTCTTC. Residues: CASSDRQGHRNEQFF.

This clonotype appeared many times. V and J are TRBV27 and TRBJ2-5; D unclear. The germline gives CDR1 MNHEY, CDR2 SMNVEV (reference sequence). The CDR3 is 15 amino acids. The V gene lost 3 bases and the J gene lost 1 base, with 12 bases spanning the gap. The CDR3 sequence: CASSLTLMAQETQYF. The CDR3 bases are TGTGCCAGCAGTTTGACCCTGATGGCCCAAGAGACCCAGTACTTC.

Points on this clonotype: The junction shows a germline mismatch at one end, possibly a read error. The V call is TRBV7-6, the J call TRBJ1-5; D unresolved. CDR3 size: 13 residues. Germline CDR1 SGHVS, CDR2 FNYEAQ. DNA for the CDR3: TGTGCCAGCAGCCCCGGGAGCAATCAGCCCCAGAATTTT. This encodes CASSPGSNQPQNF.

The rearrangement uses TRBV5-6 and TRBJ1-3, with 9 bases fitting TRBD1. The CDR3 totals 13 residues. Losses at the gene ends were 5 bases for V and 7 bases for J; bases not matched to a gene: 4. From germline, CDR1 is SGHDT and CDR2 YYEEEE. As DNA, the CDR3 is TGTGCCAGCAGTCCCGGGACAGGGAACACCATATATTTT. Its translation is CASSPGTGNTIYF. The whole variable domain, remainder taken from reference TRBV5-6 and TRBJ1-3, is DAGVTQSPTHLIKTRGQQVTLRCSPKSGHDTVSWYQQALGQGPQFIFQYYEEEERQRGNFPDRFSGHQFPNYSSELNVNALLLGDSALYLCASSPGTGNTIYFGEGSWLTVV.

V usage is TRBV5-1 and J usage is TRBJ2-3; D might be TRBD2 (5 bases). V was trimmed by 2 bases and J by 4 bases, leaving 8 bases between them. The CDR3 spans 13 residues. Germline V gene sequence: CDR1 SGHRS, CDR2 YFSETQ. The CDR3 nucleotides read TGCGCCAGCAGCTTCTCGGAGGCAGATACGCAGTATTTT. It codes for CASSFSEADTQYF.

Ten or more counts support this clonotype. This chain uses TRBV20-1 with TRBJ2-1, with 11 bases matching TRBD2. The CDR3 length is 14 residues. The germline gives CDR1 DFQATT, CDR2 SNEGSKA (reference sequence). The V and J ends lost 4 bases and 3 bases, in that order; junction bases with no gene match: 2. The chain's CDR3 is CSAKTSGDYNEQFF. The CDR3 DNA reads TGCAGTGCTAAGACTAGCGGGGACTACAATGAGCAGTTCTTC.

This clonotype was detected only once. This chain connects TRBV6-1 to TRBJ2-2; no reliable D call. Per germline, CDR1 MNHNS and CDR2 SASEGT. Between the trimmed V and J ends, which lost 5 bases and 4 bases, there was a span of 8 bases. The CDR3 covers 13 residues. The CDR3 DNA is TGTGCCAGCAGTTACGTGGGCACCGGGGAGCTGTTTTTT. Translating gives CASSYVGTGELFF.

This clonotype was seen many times. The chain couples TRBV11-2 to TRBJ2-2; D ambiguous. Germline CDR1 reads SGHAT; CDR2 reads FQNNGV. The length of the CDR3 is 15 residues. V was pared by 5 bases and J by 4 bases, with 14 bases between. CDR3 loop: CASSHGRMGTGELFF. Here the CDR3 DNA reads TGTGCCAGCAGCCATGGGCGGATGGGCACCGGGGAGCTGTTTTTT.

This clonotype was recorded only once. The chain combines TRBV18 with TRBJ1-2; D is perhaps TRBD1 (6 bases). From germline, CDR1 is KGHSH and CDR2 LQKENI. V lost 3 bases and J 0 bases, leaving 11 bases between the germline ends. There are 15 residues in the CDR3. The CDR3 is CASSPLDSTNYGYTF. CDR3 DNA sequence: TGTGCCAGCTCACCGTTGGACAGCACTAACTATGGCTACACCTTC.

This clonotype has ten or more counts. This chain connects TRBV2 to TRBJ1-5; D possibly corresponds to TRBD1 (5 bases). CDR3 size: 13 residues. Germline lookup yields CDR1 SNHLY and CDR2 FYNNEI. Trimming cost V 4 bases and J 7 bases, with 11 bases left between them. CDR3 sequence: CASSAGVGQPQHF. CDR3 bases: TGTGCCAGCAGTGCGGGGGTGGGCCAGCCCCAGCATTTT. The variable domain in full, completed from reference TRBV2 and TRBJ1-5, reads EPEVTQTPSHQVTQMGQEVILRCVPISNHLYFYWYRQILGQKVEFLVSFYNNEISEKSEIFDDQFSVERPDGSNFTLKIRSTKLEDSAMYFCASSAGVGQPQHFGDGTRLSIL.

J is TRBJ1-1 and V is TRBV7-2; a possible D gene is TRBD1 (6 bases). Trimming cost V 1 base and J 5 bases, with 11 bases left between them. Germline V gene data show CDR1 as SGHTA and CDR2 as FQGNSA. The CDR3 runs 14 residues. CDR3 DNA sequence: TGTGCCAGCAGCTTAGAAGGGGGGGATACTGAAGCTTTCTTT. Amino acid sequence: CASSLEGGDTEAFF.

The V call is TRBV14, the J call TRBJ2-3; 8 bases align to TRBD2. J lost 3 bases, V lost 0 bases, and 8 bases had no gene match. CDR3 length: 17 residues. Per germline, CDR1 SGHDN and CDR2 FVKESK. The CDR3 DNA sequence: TGTGCCAGCAGCCAAGATCTTTTACTAGCGGTTACAGATACGCAGTATTTT. This sequence encodes CASSQDLLLAVTDTQYF.

This clonotype occurred many times. The V gene is TRBV2, the J gene TRBJ2-3; D gene unclear. Trimming stripped 6 bases from V and 0 bases from J, with 10 bases between. The CDR3 spans 14 residues. Germline CDR1 SNHLY, CDR2 FYNNEI. CDR3 in DNA: TGTGCCAGCAGGGTTAGACTGAGCACAGATACGCAGTATTTT. Translated, it gives CASRVRLSTDTQYF.

This clonotype was counted between two and nine times. The rearrangement joins TRBV27 to TRBJ2-5; D perhaps matches TRBD1 (6 bases). The CDR3 runs 13 residues. The V and J ends lost 4 bases and 3 bases respectively, with 9 bases between them. Germline V CDR1 and CDR2: MNHEY, SMNVEV (reference sequence). CDR3 residues: CASSSYREETQYF. CDR3 DNA sequence: TGTGCCAGCAGTTCGTACAGGGAAGAGACCCAGTACTTC.

This clonotype was counted many times. The V gene is TRBV5-1, the J gene TRBJ1-1, with D possibly TRBD1 on 5 matching bases. Germline lookup yields CDR1 SGHRS and CDR2 YFSETQ. The ends were cut back, 4 bases at V and 5 bases at J, with 12 bases in the middle. The CDR3 loop spans 13 amino acids. Written as DNA, the CDR3 is TGCGCCAGCAGCGAGGGGAGCGGGACTGAAGCTTTCTTT. It encodes CASSEGSGTEAFF. Complete variable domain (other parts from reference TRBV5-1 and TRBJ1-1): KAGVTQTPRYLIKTRGQQVTLSCSPISGHRSVSWYQQTPGQGLQFLFEYFSETQRNKGNFPGRFSGRQFSNSRSEMNVSTLELGDSALYLCASSEGSGTEAFFGQGTRLTVV.

This clonotype was seen repeatedly, ten times or more. The CDR3 sequence: CASSILQGLDGYTF. The DNA of the CDR3 is TGTGCCAGTAGTATCTTGCAGGGGTTGGATGGCTACACCTTC. The genes are TRBV19 and TRBJ1-2; a possible D gene is TRBD1 (6 bases). There are 14 residues in the CDR3. Germline loops: CDR1 LNHDA, CDR2 SQIVND (reference sequence). Trimming left V 3 bases short and J 6 bases short, with 14 bases between.

This clonotype was detected only a few times. The rearrangement uses TRBV20-1 and TRBJ2-7; D not certain. This CDR3 has 12 amino acids. Per the germline V gene, CDR1 is DFQATT and CDR2 is SNEGSKA (reference sequence). Between the trimmed V and J ends, which lost 2 bases and 2 bases, there was a span of 7 bases. The CDR3 reads CSARMATYEQYF. The CDR3 DNA sequence: TGCAGTGCTAGAATGGCCACCTACGAGCAGTACTTC.

This chain links TRBV4-2 with TRBJ1-3; TRBD1 matches 7 bases. Germline V gene sequence: CDR1 LGHNA, CDR2 YNFKEQ. After removal of 4 bases from V and 2 bases from J, the junction contained 8 bases not matched to a gene. The CDR3 contains 16 residues. CDR3 nucleotide sequence: TGTGCCAGCAGCCGCGACAGGGTCGGTGCTGGAAACACCATATATTTT. Translated, it gives CASSRDRVGAGNTIYF.

This clonotype has at least ten counts. This chain connects TRBV9 to TRBJ2-7; 8 bases fit TRBD2. V lost 1 base, J lost 0 bases, and 3 bases stayed unmatched. The CDR3 is 15 amino acids. From germline, CDR1 is SGDLS and CDR2 YYNGEE. DNA of the CDR3: TGTGCCAGCAGCGTACGGGGGGGAAGCTCCTACGAGCAGTACTTC. This translates into CASSVRGGSSYEQYF.

This clonotype was seen many times. The rearrangement uses TRBV5-1 and TRBJ2-2, with D perhaps TRBD1 (6 bases). The germline gives CDR1 SGHRS, CDR2 YFSETQ. V dropped 5 bases and J dropped 3 bases, with 11 bases sitting between them. The CDR3 is 14 residues long. The CDR3 DNA reads as TGCGCCAGCAGGTTGACAGGCTACACCGGGGAGCTGTTTTTT. As protein: CASRLTGYTGELFF.

In this sample, this clonotype turned up many times. The chain recombines TRBV2 with TRBJ2-2, with D possibly TRBD1 on 5 matching bases. CDR1 and CDR2 (germline): SNHLY, FYNNEI. Trimming removed 8 bases at V and 4 bases at J, with 8 bases between. This CDR3 region has 12 residues. CDR3 sequence reads: CASVDSTGELFF. CDR3 DNA sequence: TGTGCCAGCGTTGACAGCACCGGGGAGCTGTTTTTT.

A word on this clonotype: This likely stems from a read error, as it lies one base from a far larger clone. The CDR3 reads CASSSERKNHNEQFF. The CDR3 bases are TGTGCCAGCAGCTCGGAGCGGAAAAACCACAATGAGCAGTTCTTC. This chain connects TRBV5-3 to TRBJ2-1; a weak D match, TRBD2 (5 bases). TRBV5-3 is designated an ORF whose function remains uncertain. The CDR3 extends over 15 amino acids.

The V call is TRBV6-2 or TRBV6-3, the J call TRBJ2-7; D is tentatively TRBD1 or TRBD2 (5 bases each). In germline, CDR1 is MNHEY, CDR2 SVGEGT. The CDR3 sequence is 16 residues long. Trimming shortened V by 2 bases and J by 0 bases, and 14 bases separated the two germline ends. For the CDR3, the DNA is TGTGCCAGCAGTTACAGAGTATGGGGGAGCTCCTACGAGCAGTACTTC. This translates into CASSYRVWGSSYEQYF.

The genes are TRBV9 and TRBJ2-1, with 7 bases matching TRBD1. CDR1 is SGDLS and CDR2 is YYNGEE in the germline V gene. This CDR3 comprises 15 residues. V lost 3 bases and J lost 8; bases outside the gene matches: 11. CDR3 amino acids: CASSGEGGPRDEQFF. Written as DNA, the CDR3 is TGTGCCAGCAGCGGAGAAGGGGGCCCGCGTGATGAGCAGTTCTTC. The variable domain in full, with the rest retrieved from reference TRBV9 and TRBJ2-1, is DSGVTQTPKHLITATGQRVTLRCSPRSGDLSVYWYQQSLDQGLQFLIQYYNGEERAKGNILERFSAQQFPDLHSELNLSSLELGDSALYFCASSGEGGPRDEQFFGPGTRLTVL.

This clonotype was detected ten times or more. This sequence joins TRBV20-1 and TRBJ2-5; D possibly corresponds to TRBD2 (6 bases). CDR3 length equals 13 residues. Trimming shortened V by 4 bases and J by 5 bases, and 14 bases separated the two germline ends. Germline V gene sequence: CDR1 DFQATT, CDR2 SNEGSKA (reference sequence). The CDR3 sequence: CSANLGGEETQYF. The CDR3 bases are TGCAGTGCTAACCTTGGCGGGGAGGAGACCCAGTACTTC.

This clonotype was picked up many times. This chain uses TRBV10-3 with TRBJ2-6, with 7 bases that match TRBD1. The CDR3 is 15 amino acids. Unmatched junction bases numbered 8, after V lost 8 bases and J lost 4 bases. CDR1 ENHRY and CDR2 SYGVKD come from the germline V gene. CDR3 in amino acids: CAIGTTGSGANVLTF. In DNA form, the CDR3 reads TGTGCCATCGGAACGACAGGGTCGGGGGCCAACGTCCTGACTTTC.

This clonotype was observed at least ten times. The gene calls are TRBV12-3 or TRBV12-4 and TRBJ1-5, with a weak D call TRBD1 (6 bases). The CDR3 has 16 residues. Trimming took off 5 bases at V and 1 base at J, with 15 bases between the two ends. CDR3 in amino acids: CASSPGQLRSNQPQHF. The CDR3, as DNA: TGTGCCAGCAGTCCAGGACAGTTACGGAGCAATCAGCCCCAGCATTTT.

Ten or more counts support this clonotype. V is TRBV30 and J is TRBJ2-7, with D perhaps TRBD2 (6 bases). Looked up from germline, CDR1 is GTSNPN and CDR2 is SVGIG (reference sequence). The CDR3 is 12 residues long. V was trimmed by 4 bases and J by 1 base, leaving 8 bases between them. CDR3 protein: CAWMGGSYEQYF. The CDR3 DNA sequence: TGTGCCTGGATGGGGGGATCCTACGAGCAGTACTTC.

This clonotype was found many times. The rearrangement uses TRBV6-1 and TRBJ2-5; maybe TRBD1 (5 bases). The CDR3 length is 13 residues. Germline values: CDR1 MNHNS, CDR2 SASEGT. Trimming removed 0 bases from V and 5 bases from J, with 7 bases in between. The CDR3 DNA sequence: TGTGCCAGCAGTGAAGCCCCAGGGGAGACCCAGTACTTC. Translation: CASSEAPGETQYF.

This clonotype was seen repeatedly, ten times or more. J is TRBJ1-1 and V is TRBV11-2; TRBD1 is a possible D gene (6 bases). Looked up from germline, CDR1 is SGHAT and CDR2 is FQNNGV. The ends were cut back, 3 bases at V and 3 bases at J, with 11 bases in the middle. This CDR3 comprises 14 residues. In nucleotides, the CDR3 is TGTGCCAGCAGCTTCAAACAGGGCGACACTGAAGCTTTCTTT. Amino acid sequence: CASSFKQGDTEAFF.